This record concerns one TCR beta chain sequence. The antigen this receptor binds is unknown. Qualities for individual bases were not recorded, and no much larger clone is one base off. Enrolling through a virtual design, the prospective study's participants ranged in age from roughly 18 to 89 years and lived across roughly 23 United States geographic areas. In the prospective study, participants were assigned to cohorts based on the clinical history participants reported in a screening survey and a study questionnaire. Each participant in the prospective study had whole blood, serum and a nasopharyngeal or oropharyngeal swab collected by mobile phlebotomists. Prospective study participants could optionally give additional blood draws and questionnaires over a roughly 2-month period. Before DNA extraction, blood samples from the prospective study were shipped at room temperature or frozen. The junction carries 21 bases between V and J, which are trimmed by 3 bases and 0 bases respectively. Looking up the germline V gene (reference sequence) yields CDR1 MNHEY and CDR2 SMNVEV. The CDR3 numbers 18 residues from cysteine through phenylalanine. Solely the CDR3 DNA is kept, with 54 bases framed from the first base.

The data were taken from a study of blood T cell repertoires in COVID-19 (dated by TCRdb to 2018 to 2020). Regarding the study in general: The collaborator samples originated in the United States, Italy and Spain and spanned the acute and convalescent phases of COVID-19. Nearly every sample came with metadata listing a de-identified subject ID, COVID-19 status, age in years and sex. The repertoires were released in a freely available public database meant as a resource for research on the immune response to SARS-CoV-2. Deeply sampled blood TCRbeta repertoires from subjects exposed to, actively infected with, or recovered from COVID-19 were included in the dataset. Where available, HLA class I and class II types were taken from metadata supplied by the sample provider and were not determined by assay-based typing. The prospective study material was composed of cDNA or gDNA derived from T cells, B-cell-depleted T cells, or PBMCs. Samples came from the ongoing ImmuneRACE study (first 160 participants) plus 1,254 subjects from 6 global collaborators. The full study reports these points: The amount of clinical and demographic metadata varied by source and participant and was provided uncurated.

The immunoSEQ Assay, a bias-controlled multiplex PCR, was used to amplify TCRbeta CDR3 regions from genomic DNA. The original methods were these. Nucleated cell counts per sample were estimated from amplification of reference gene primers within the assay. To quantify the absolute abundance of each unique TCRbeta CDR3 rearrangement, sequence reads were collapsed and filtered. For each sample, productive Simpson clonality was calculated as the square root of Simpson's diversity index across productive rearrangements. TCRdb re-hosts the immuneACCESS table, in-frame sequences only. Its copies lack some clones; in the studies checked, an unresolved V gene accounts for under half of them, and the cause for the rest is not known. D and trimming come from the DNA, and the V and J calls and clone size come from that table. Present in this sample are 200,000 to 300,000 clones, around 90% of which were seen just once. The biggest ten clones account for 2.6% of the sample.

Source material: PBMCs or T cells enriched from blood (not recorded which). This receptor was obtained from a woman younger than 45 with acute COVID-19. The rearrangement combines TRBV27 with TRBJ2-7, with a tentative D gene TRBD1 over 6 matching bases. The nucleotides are TGTGCCAGCAGTTTTGGGGCCGACAGGTTTGGTTCCTCCTACGAGCAGTACTTC. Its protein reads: CASSFGADRFGSSYEQYF.